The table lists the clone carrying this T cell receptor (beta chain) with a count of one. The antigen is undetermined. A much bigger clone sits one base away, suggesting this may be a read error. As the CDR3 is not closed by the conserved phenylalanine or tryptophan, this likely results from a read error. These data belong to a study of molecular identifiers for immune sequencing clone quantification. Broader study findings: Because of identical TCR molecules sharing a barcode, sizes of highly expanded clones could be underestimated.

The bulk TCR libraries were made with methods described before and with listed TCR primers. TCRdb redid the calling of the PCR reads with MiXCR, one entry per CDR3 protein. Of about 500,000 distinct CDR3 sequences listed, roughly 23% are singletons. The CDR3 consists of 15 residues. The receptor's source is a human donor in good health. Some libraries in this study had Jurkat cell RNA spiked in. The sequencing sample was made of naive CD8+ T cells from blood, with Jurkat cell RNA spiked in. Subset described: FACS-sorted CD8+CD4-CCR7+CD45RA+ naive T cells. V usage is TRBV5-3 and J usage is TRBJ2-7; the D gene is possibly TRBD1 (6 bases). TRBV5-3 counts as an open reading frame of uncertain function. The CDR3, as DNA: TGTGCCAGCAGCTTGGGACAATTTATCTCCTACGAGCAGTACTCC. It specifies CASSLGQFISYEQYS.